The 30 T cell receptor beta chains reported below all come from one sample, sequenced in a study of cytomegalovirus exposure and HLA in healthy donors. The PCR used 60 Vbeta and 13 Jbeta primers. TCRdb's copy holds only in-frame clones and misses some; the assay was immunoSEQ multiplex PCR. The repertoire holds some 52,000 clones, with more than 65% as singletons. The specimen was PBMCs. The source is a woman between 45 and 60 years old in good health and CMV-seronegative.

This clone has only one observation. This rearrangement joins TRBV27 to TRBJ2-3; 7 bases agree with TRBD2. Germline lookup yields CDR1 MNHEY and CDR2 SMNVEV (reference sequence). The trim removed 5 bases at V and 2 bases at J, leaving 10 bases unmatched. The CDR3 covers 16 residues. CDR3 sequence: CASSDPLGGVTDTQYF. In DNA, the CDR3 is TGTGCCAGCAGTGACCCCTTGGGAGGGGTCACAGATACGCAGTATTTT.

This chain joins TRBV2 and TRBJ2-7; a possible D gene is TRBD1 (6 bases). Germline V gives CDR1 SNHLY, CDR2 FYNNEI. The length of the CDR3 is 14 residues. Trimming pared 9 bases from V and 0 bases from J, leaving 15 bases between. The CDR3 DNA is TGTGCCAGACAGGGAGACGCCACCTCCTACGAGCAGTACTTC. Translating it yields CARQGDATSYEQYF.

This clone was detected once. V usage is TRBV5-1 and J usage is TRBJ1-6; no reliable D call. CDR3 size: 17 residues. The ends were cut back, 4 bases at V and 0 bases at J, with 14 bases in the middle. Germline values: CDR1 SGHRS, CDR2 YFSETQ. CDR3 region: CASSPLDASSYNSPLHF. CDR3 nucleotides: TGCGCCAGCAGCCCCCTAGACGCGAGCTCCTATAATTCACCCCTCCACTTT.

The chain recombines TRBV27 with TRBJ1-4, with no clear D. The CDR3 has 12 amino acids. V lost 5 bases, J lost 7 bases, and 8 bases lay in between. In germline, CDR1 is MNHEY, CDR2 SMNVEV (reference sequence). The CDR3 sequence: CASSGGSEKLFF. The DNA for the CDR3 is TGTGCCAGCAGTGGAGGATCTGAAAAACTGTTTTTT.

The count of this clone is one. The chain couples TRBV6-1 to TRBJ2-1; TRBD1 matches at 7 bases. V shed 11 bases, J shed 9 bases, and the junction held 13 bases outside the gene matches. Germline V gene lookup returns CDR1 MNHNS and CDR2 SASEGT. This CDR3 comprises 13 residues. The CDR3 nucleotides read TGTGCCGGTTCACAGGGGCTGGGGGTTGAGCAGTTCTTC. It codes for CAGSQGLGVEQFF.

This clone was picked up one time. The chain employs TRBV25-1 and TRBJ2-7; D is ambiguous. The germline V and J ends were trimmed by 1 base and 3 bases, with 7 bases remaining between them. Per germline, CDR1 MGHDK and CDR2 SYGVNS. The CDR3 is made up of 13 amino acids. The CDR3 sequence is CASSESTVYEQYF. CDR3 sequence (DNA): TGTGCCAGCAGTGAATCCACAGTCTACGAGCAGTACTTC.

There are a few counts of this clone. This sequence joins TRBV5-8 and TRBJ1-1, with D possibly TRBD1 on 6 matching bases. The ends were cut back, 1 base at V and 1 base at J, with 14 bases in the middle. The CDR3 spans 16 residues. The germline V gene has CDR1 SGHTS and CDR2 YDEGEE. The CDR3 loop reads CASSLYGGLGNTEAFF. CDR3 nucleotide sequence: TGTGCCAGCAGCTTGTACGGGGGGCTGGGGAACACTGAAGCTTTCTTT.

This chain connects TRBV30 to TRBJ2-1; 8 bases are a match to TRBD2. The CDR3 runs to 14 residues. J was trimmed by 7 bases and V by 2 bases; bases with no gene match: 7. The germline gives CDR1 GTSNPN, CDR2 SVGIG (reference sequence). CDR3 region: CAWSRGGQPNEQFF. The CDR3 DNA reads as TGTGCCTGGAGTCGGGGGGGCCAACCGAATGAGCAGTTCTTC. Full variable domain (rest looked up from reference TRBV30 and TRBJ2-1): SQTIHQWPATLVQPVGSPLSLECTVEGTSNPNLYWYRQAAGRGLQLLFYSVGIGQISSEVPQNLSASRPQDRQFILSSKKLLLSDSGFYLCAWSRGGQPNEQFFGPGTRLTVL.

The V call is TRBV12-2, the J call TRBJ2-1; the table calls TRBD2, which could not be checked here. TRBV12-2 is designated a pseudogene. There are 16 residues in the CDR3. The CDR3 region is CASRSAETSGIGEQFF. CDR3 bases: TGTGCAAGTCGCTCTGCCGAGACTAGCGGGATCGGTGAGCAGTTCTTC.

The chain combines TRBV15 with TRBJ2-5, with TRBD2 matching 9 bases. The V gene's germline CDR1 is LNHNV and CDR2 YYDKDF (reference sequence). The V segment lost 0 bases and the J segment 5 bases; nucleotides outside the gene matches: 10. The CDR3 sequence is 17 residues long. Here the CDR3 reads CATSRDISGGERETQYF. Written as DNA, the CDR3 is TGTGCCACCAGCAGAGATATTAGCGGGGGCGAGAGGGAGACCCAGTACTTC.

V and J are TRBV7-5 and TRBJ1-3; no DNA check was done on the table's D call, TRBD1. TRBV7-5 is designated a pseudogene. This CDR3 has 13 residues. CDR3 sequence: CVRRPTGSNTIYF. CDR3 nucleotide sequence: TGTGTCAGAAGACCTACAGGGAGCAACACCATATATTTT.

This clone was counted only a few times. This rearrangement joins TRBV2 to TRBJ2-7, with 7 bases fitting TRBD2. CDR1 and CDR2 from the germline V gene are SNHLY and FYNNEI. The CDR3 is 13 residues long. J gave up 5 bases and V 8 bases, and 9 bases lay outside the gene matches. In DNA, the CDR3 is TGTGCCAGCTGCCCGCGGGAGCAACACGAGCAGTACTTC. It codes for CASCPREQHEQYF. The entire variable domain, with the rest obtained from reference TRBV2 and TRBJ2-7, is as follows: EPEVTQTPSHQVTQMGQEVILRCVPISNHLYFYWYRQILGQKVEFLVSFYNNEISEKSEIFDDQFSVERPDGSNFTLKIRSTKLEDSAMYFCASCPREQHEQYFGPGTRLTVT.

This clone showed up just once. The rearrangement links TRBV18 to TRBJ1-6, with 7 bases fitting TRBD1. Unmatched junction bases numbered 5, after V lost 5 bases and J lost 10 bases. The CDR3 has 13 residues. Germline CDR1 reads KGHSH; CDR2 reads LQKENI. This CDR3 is CASSGQGESPLHF. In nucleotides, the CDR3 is TGTGCCAGCTCAGGGCAGGGGGAATCACCCCTCCACTTT.

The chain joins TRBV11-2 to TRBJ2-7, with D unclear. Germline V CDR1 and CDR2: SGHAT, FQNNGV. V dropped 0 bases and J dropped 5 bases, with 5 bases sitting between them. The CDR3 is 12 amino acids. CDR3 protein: CASSLDPDEQYF. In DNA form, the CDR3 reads TGTGCCAGCAGCTTAGACCCCGACGAGCAGTACTTC.

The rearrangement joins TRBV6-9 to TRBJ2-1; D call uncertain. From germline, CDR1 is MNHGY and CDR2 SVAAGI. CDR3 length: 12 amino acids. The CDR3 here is CASGSSYNEQFF. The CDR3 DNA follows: TGTGCGTCCGGTAGCTCCTACAATGAGCAGTTCTTC.

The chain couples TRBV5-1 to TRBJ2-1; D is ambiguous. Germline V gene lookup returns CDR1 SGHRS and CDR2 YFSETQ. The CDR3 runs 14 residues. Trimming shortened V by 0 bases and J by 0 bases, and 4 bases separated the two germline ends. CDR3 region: CASSLDSSYNEQFF. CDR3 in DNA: TGCGCCAGCAGCTTGGATAGCTCCTACAATGAGCAGTTCTTC.

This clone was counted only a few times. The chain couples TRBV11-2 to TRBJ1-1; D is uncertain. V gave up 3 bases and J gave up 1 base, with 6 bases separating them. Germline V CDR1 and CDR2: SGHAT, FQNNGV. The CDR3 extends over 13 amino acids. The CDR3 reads CASSFGENTEAFF. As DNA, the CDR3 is TGTGCCAGCAGCTTCGGAGAGAACACTGAAGCTTTCTTT.

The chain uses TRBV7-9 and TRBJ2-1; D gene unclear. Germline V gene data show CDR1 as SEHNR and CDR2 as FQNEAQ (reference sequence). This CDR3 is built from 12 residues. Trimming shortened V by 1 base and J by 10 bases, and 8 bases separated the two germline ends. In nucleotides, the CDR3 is TGTGCCAGCAGCTTAGATATGGCCGAGCAGTTCTTC. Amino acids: CASSLDMAEQFF. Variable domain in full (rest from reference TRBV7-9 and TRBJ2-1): DTGVSQNPRHKITKRGQNVTFRCDPISEHNRLYWYRQTLGQGPEFLTYFQNEAQLEKSRLLSDRFSAERPKGSFSTLEIQRTEQGDSAMYLCASSLDMAEQFFGPGTRLTVL.

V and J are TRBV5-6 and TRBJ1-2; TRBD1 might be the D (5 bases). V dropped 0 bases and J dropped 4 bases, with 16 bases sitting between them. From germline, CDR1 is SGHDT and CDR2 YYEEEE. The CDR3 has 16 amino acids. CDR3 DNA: TGTGCCAGCAGCTTGGCCTCGGGGGGAGGTGGCTATGGCTACACCTTC. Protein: CASSLASGGGGYGYTF.

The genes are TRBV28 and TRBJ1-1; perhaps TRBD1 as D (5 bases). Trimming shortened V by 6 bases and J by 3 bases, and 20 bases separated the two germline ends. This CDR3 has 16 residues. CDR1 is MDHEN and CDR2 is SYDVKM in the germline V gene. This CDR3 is CASSRFGGAGDTEAFF. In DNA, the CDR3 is TGTGCCAGCAGCCGTTTCGGAGGGGCGGGGGACACTGAAGCTTTCTTT.

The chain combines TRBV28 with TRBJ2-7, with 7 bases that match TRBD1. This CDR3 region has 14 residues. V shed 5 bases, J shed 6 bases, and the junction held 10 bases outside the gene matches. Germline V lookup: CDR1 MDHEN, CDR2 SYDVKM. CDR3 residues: CASSPPTGRREQYF. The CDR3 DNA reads TGTGCCAGCAGTCCTCCGACAGGGAGACGCGAGCAGTACTTC.

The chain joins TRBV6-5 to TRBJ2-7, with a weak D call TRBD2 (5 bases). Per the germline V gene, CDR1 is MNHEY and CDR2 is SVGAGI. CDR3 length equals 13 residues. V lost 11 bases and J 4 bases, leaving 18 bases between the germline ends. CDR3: CAAGRDSEYEQYF. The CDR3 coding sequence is TGTGCCGCCGGGCGCGATAGCGAATACGAGCAGTACTTC.

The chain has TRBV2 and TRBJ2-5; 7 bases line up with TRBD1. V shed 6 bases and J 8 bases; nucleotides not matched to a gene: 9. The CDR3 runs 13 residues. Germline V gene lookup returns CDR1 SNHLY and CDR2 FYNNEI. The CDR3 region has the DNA TGTGCCAGCAGGCAGGGGGTGTTGGAAACCCAGTACTTC. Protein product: CASRQGVLETQYF.

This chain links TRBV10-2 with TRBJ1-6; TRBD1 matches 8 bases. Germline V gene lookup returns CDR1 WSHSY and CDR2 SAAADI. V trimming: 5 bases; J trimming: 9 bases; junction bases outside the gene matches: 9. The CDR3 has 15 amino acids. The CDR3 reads CASSQDRAGVSPLHF. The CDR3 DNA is TGCGCCAGCAGTCAGGACAGGGCGGGCGTTTCACCCCTCCACTTT.

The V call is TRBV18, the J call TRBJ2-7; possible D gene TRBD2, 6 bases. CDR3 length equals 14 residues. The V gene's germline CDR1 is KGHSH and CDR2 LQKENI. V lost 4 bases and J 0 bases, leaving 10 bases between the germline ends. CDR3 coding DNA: TGTGCCAGCTCACGAGGGCGGGACTCCTACGAGCAGTACTTC. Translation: CASSRGRDSYEQYF.

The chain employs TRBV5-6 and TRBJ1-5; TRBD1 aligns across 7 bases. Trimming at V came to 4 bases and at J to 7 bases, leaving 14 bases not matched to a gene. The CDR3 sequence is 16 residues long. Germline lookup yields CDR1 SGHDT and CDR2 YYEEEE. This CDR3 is CASSVEGGQSFQPQHF. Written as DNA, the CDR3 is TGTGCCAGCAGCGTCGAAGGGGGACAGAGCTTCCAGCCCCAGCATTTT.

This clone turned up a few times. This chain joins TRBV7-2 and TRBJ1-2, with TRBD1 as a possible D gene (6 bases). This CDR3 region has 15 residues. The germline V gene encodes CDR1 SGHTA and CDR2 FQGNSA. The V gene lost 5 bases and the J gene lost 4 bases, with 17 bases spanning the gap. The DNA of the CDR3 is TGTGCCAGCAGCCCCCGCCTGGGGGGGGCCTATGGCTACACCTTC. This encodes CASSPRLGGAYGYTF.

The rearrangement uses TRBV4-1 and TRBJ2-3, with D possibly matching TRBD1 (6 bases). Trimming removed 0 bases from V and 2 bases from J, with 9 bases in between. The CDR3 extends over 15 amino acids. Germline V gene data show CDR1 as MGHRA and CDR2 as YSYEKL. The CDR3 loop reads CASSQEDRFTDTQYF. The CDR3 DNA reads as TGCGCCAGCAGCCAAGAGGACAGATTCACAGATACGCAGTATTTT.

CDR3 in DNA: TGTGCCAGCAGGGGAGTGTGGGAGACCCAGTACTTC. This gives the protein CASRGVWETQYF. The chain employs TRBV6-1 and TRBJ2-5; TRBD2 might be the D (5 bases). The germline V gene encodes CDR1 MNHNS and CDR2 SASEGT. CDR3 size: 12 residues. V was pared by 6 bases and J by 5 bases, with 10 bases between.

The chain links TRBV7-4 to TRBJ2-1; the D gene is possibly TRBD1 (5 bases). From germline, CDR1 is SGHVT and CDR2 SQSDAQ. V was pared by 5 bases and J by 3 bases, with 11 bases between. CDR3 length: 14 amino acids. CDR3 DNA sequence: TGTGCCAGCAGCGTCCAGGGTCTCTACAATGAGCAGTTCTTC. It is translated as CASSVQGLYNEQFF. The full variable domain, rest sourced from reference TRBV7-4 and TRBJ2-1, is GAGVSQSPRYKVAKRGRDVALRCDSISGHVTLYWYRQTLGQGSEVLTYSQSDAQRDKSGRPSGRFSAERPERSVSTLKIQRTEQGDSAVYLCASSVQGLYNEQFFGPGTRLTVL.